This TCR beta chain was retrieved from a study of CD8 T cells in ankylosing spondylitis (dated 2017 in TCRdb). About the full investigation: To find TCR variants linked to disease, the study profiled T cell receptor beta repertoires in ankylosing spondylitis patients and healthy donors. Peripheral blood was sampled, and synovial fluid was additionally collected from ankylosing spondylitis patients. The whole study cohort included over a hundred healthy donors and 20 to 30 ankylosing spondylitis patients. Study-level results and caveats: Some TCR beta motif variants had previously been reported in synovial fluid and blood of reactive arthritis patients, which suggested common disease-initiation mechanisms. A CD8+ phenotype was shown by the disease-linked clones, which were found at relatively low frequencies in peripheral blood. A TCR beta motif made up of several highly homologous amino acid variants appeared to be characteristic of blood from ankylosing spondylitis patients. The disease-linked clones were reported to be significantly enriched in matched synovial fluid samples from ankylosing spondylitis patients.

Trimmed from V: 4 bases; trimmed from J: 0 bases; junction bases lacking a gene match: 4. CDR1 and CDR2 are drawn from the germline V gene: SQVTM, ANQGSEA. From its cysteine to its phenylalanine, the CDR3 spans 17 amino acids. The DNA shown is the 51-base CDR3, in frame from base 1. Regarding this clonotype: It lacks a known antigen. No base quality values were provided; no much bigger clone lies one nucleotide off.

Sequencing was performed on an Illumina HiSeq 2500. Quantitative 5'-RACE with molecular barcodes was used to prepare TCR beta libraries. The source study handled its data this way. Disease-linked TCR variants were identified with a new computational method built on a probabilistic model of VDJ rearrangement. TCRdb took the public reads, trimmed them with fastp at Q25, ran MiXCR for clone calling and kept in-frame beta chains. Duplicate CDR3 protein sequences are folded into a single record with the most common DNA and genes. The V and J calls follow TCRdb's processing rather than the paper's. The sample includes about 280,000 distinct CDR3 sequences, with 15% to 25% observed a single time. The top ten clonotypes cover about 8.2% of the sample.

Sequences were obtained from blood, either unsorted or a sorted T cell fraction (not recorded which). The V gene is TRBV29-1 and the J gene is TRBJ2-3; the central 16 bases match TRBD2. The clonotype comes from a male donor with ankylosing spondylitis or in good health (not recorded which). The CDR3 in this case is CSVVGLAGGPSTDTQYF. The nucleotides read TGCAGCGTTGTGGGACTAGCGGGAGGGCCTAGCACAGATACGCAGTATTTT.